This entry concerns a single T cell receptor (beta chain). The source of the sample is a study of T cell changes during pregnancy in multiple sclerosis. Produced via immunoSEQ multiplex PCR; TCRdb's table is partial and in-frame only. The table lists over 55,000 clones, around 92% of them singletons. This CDR3 is 17 amino acids long. Germline V lookup: CDR1 SGHDT, CDR2 YYEEEE. Between the trimmed V and J ends, which lost 2 bases and 6 bases, there was a span of 24 bases. The source is a female donor in good health, enrolled as a control in a pregnancy study. Material: CD8+ T cells from peripheral blood mononuclear cells, obtained in the third trimester of pregnancy. The V and J genes are TRBV5-6 and TRBJ2-7; D is possibly TRBD2 (6 bases). The CDR3, as DNA: TGTGCCAGCAGCTTTGGGGGAATCGGGGGACTGGAGAGCGAGCAGTACTTC. This gives the protein CASSFGGIGGLESEQYF. Full variable domain (missing parts from reference TRBV5-6 and TRBJ2-7): DAGVTQSPTHLIKTRGQQVTLRCSPKSGHDTVSWYQQALGQGPQFIFQYYEEEERQRGNFPDRFSGHQFPNYSSELNVNALLLGDSALYLCASSFGGIGGLESEQYFGPGTRLTVT.